This T cell receptor (beta chain) was found in a study of blood T cell repertoires in COVID-19. As processed by the authors: Scientists estimated how many nucleated cells there were by amplifying reference gene primers. The protocol was immunoSEQ multiplex PCR, while the TCRdb copy is restricted to in-frame clones and leaves out a portion. V and J calls and clone size are as listed in that table; D and trimming were resolved from the DNA. The sample includes tens of thousands of clones, about 88% of them seen just once. Germline assignment: CDR1 LGHNA and CDR2 YNFKEQ. This CDR3 is built from 16 residues. V lost 0 bases, J lost 0 bases, and 11 bases lay in between.

The J gene is TRBJ2-5, the V gene TRBV4-2, with D hard to call. This clonotype was obtained from a human donor in a cohort sampled during active COVID-19. Sample: peripheral blood. The CDR3 reads CASSQDFPSYQETQYF. The CDR3 DNA reads TGTGCCAGCAGCCAAGATTTTCCGTCGTACCAAGAGACCCAGTACTTC.